A selection of T cell receptor beta chains follows, all from one sample in a study of PD-L1 blockade in urothelial cancer. The table came from immunoSEQ multiplex PCR; TCRdb's copy has only in-frame clones and leaves some out. This sample has about 72,000 clones, with around 84% found just once. Material: PBMCs, obtained around atezolizumab (anti-PD-L1) treatment. These TCRs come from a man between 65 and 85 years old with urothelial cancer. Each CDR3 is given with its conserved first and last residue. A D gene is named only where the DNA matches it firmly. A row's size may be missing; if present it is once, few, many or a size class.

clone size: NA; J gene: TRBJ2-1; D gene: TRBD2; V gene: TRBV11-2; CDR3 DNA: TGTGCCAGCAGCCCCCGGACTAGGGGTATTCGGGGTGAGCAGTTCTTC; CDR3 protein: CASSPRTRGIRGEQFF
clone size: NA; J gene: TRBJ2-3; D gene: TRBD2; V gene: TRBV5-1; CDR3 DNA: TGCGCCAGCAGCTCGCAGACTAGCGGGAGCTCAGATACGCAGTATTTT; CDR3 protein: CASSSQTSGSSDTQYF
clone size: NA; J gene: TRBJ1-5; D gene: NA; V gene: TRBV27; CDR3 DNA: TGTGCCAGCAGGGGGGCCAACCGGGGAAGCAATCAGCCCCAGCATTTT; CDR3 protein: CASRGANRGSNQPQHF
clone size: NA; J gene: TRBJ2-7; D gene: TRBD1; V gene: TRBV19; CDR3 DNA: TGTGCCAGTAGTTCGGGACAGGGAGGCTACGAGCAGTACTTC; CDR3 protein: CASSSGQGGYEQYF
clone size: NA; J gene: TRBJ2-1; D gene: NA; V gene: TRBV11-2; CDR3 DNA: TGTGCCAGCAGCCTAGCAGGACTTTTTGAGCAGTTCTTC; CDR3 protein: CASSLAGLFEQFF
clone size: NA; J gene: TRBJ2-3; D gene: TRBD2; V gene: TRBV4-1; CDR3 DNA: TGCGCCAGCAGCCACGAAGCGGGAGTGAACACGCAGTATTTT; CDR3 protein: CASSHEAGVNTQYF
clone size: NA; J gene: TRBJ2-4; D gene: TRBD1; V gene: TRBV5-1; CDR3 DNA: TGCGCCAGCAGCTTACTGGGACAGCTAGCCAAAAACATTCAGTACTTC; CDR3 protein: CASSLLGQLAKNIQYF
clone size: NA; J gene: TRBJ2-7; D gene: NA; V gene: TRBV11-1; CDR3 DNA: TGTGCCAGCAGCTTAGGTGGGGCTCCCACCTCCTACGAGCAGTACTTC; CDR3 protein: CASSLGGAPTSYEQYF
clone size: NA; J gene: TRBJ2-7; D gene: NA; V gene: TRBV6-1; CDR3 DNA: TGTGCCAGCAGTGAAAGGAGGGCATACGAGCAGTACTTC; CDR3 protein: CASSERRAYEQYF
clone size: NA; J gene: TRBJ1-2; D gene: TRBD1; V gene: TRBV28; CDR3 DNA: TGTGCCAGCAGTAACACAGGGGTGAGTTATGGCTACACCTTC; CDR3 protein: CASSNTGVSYGYTF
clone size: few; J gene: TRBJ2-5; D gene: TRBD1; V gene: TRBV6-1; CDR3 DNA: TGTGCCAGCAGTCCTCTCGGACAGGGACAAGAGACCCAGTACTTC; CDR3 protein: CASSPLGQGQETQYF
clone size: NA; J gene: TRBJ2-5; D gene: TRBD1; V gene: TRBV9; CDR3 DNA: TGTGCCAGCAGCGCCACAGGGGGCCGAGAGACCCAGTACTTC; CDR3 protein: CASSATGGRETQYF
clone size: NA; J gene: TRBJ2-7; D gene: NA; V gene: TRBV6-5; CDR3 DNA: TGTGCCAGCAGTCGAAGCAGGAATGCCTACGAGCAGTACTTC; CDR3 protein: CASSRSRNAYEQYF
clone size: NA; J gene: TRBJ2-2; D gene: TRBD2; V gene: TRBV7-8; CDR3 DNA: TGTGCCAGCAGCTTACGGGCTAGCGGGAGAGGCGCCGGGGAGCTGTTTTTT; CDR3 protein: CASSLRASGRGAGELFF
clone size: once; J gene: TRBJ1-2; D gene: TRBD1; V gene: TRBV7-3; CDR3 DNA: TGTGCCAGCAGCTTAGCAGGGACAGGTGGTTTGAATTCTGGCTACACCTTC; CDR3 protein: CASSLAGTGGLNSGYTF
clone size: NA; J gene: TRBJ1-5; D gene: NA; V gene: TRBV21-1; CDR3 DNA: TGTGCCAGCAGCAAAGCGGGGGGGGAACAGCCCCAGCATTTT; CDR3 protein: CASSKAGGEQPQHF
clone size: NA; J gene: TRBJ2-7; D gene: TRBD1; V gene: TRBV19; CDR3 DNA: TGTGCCACTAGAGGGGTTAGGGACAGACCCTACGAGCAGTACTTC; CDR3 protein: CATRGVRDRPYEQYF
clone size: few; J gene: TRBJ1-3; D gene: NA; V gene: TRBV6-6; CDR3 DNA: TGTGCCAGCAGTAACACACAGGGCCTGGGTGGAAACACCATATATTTT; CDR3 protein: CASSNTQGLGGNTIYF
clone size: NA; J gene: TRBJ2-3; D gene: NA; V gene: TRBV18; CDR3 DNA: TGTGCCAGCTCGCCGGTCGGTACTAGCACAGATACGCAGTATTTT; CDR3 protein: CASSPVGTSTDTQYF
clone size: NA; J gene: TRBJ1-4; D gene: TRBD1; V gene: TRBV7-3; CDR3 DNA: TGCGCCAGCAGCTTACGGACAGGGGAAAAACTGTTTTTT; CDR3 protein: CASSLRTGEKLFF
clone size: NA; J gene: TRBJ2-2; D gene: TRBD1; V gene: TRBV9; CDR3 DNA: TGTGCCAGCAGCGTAGGACAGGGCGTCACCGGGGAGCTGTTTTTT; CDR3 protein: CASSVGQGVTGELFF
clone size: few; J gene: TRBJ2-6; D gene: NA; V gene: TRBV7-9; CDR3 DNA: TGTGCCGGAGAAACCCGGGCCAACGTCCTGACTTTC; CDR3 protein: CAGETRANVLTF
clone size: NA; J gene: TRBJ2-7; D gene: TRBD2; V gene: TRBV10-3; CDR3 DNA: TGTGCCATCAGTGAGAGGACTAGCGGGAATTACGAGCAGTACTTC; CDR3 protein: CAISERTSGNYEQYF
clone size: once; J gene: TRBJ2-1; D gene: NA; V gene: TRBV19; CDR3 DNA: TGTGCCAGTAGTATAGAGGGAGGGGGGGTGAAGTTCTTC; CDR3 protein: CASSIEGGGVKFF
clone size: NA; J gene: TRBJ2-3; D gene: TRBD1; V gene: TRBV19; CDR3 DNA: TGTGCCAGTAGTACCACCCGGGACAGGGGTGCGGATACGCAGTATTTT; CDR3 protein: CASSTTRDRGADTQYF
clone size: NA; J gene: TRBJ2-5; D gene: TRBD1; V gene: TRBV14; CDR3 DNA: TGTGCCAGCAGCCGAACAGGGGGCACCCAGTACTTC; CDR3 protein: CASSRTGGTQYF
clone size: NA; J gene: TRBJ2-7; D gene: TRBD2; V gene: TRBV6-5; CDR3 DNA: TGTGCCAGCAGCTCAACTAGCGGGAGCCGTTACGAGCAGTACTTC; CDR3 protein: CASSSTSGSRYEQYF
clone size: NA; J gene: TRBJ2-7; D gene: NA; V gene: TRBV11-1; CDR3 DNA: TGTGCCAGCAGCTTATCGGCGGGAATCTACGAGCAGTACTTC; CDR3 protein: CASSLSAGIYEQYF